The text below deals with one T cell receptor beta chain. Its antigen is unknown. The V end lost 4 bases, the J end lost 3 bases, and 19 bases lay between the germline ends. The CDR3 has 16 amino acids. The germline gives CDR1 SGHRS, CDR2 YFSETQ. The data derive from a study of cytomegalovirus exposure and HLA in healthy donors. Study-level information: Roughly 180 million T cells yielded over 90 million unique TCR beta sequences in earlier analysis.

Study-wide results and caveats: Associated with HLA alleles at 0.05 false discovery rate in a later analysis were 15,000 to 20,000 TCR beta sequences. The authors later found TCR association rates varying by HLA locus, with DRB1 most and HLA-C fewest.

Vbeta (60) and Jbeta (13) primers were used in the PCR. Assay: immunoSEQ multiplex PCR; the TCRdb copy retains only in-frame clones and omits some. This table has about 180,000 clones, almost 85% appearing once. Source material: PBMCs. V and J are TRBV5-1 and TRBJ2-5; D might be TRBD1 (5 bases). This receptor was obtained from a woman aged 50 to 65 in good health and CMV-seronegative. The CDR3 nucleotides read TGCGCCAGCAGCCCCCTCCTAGGGGCAGGCGAAGAGACCCAGTACTTC. Its protein product is CASSPLLGAGEETQYF.